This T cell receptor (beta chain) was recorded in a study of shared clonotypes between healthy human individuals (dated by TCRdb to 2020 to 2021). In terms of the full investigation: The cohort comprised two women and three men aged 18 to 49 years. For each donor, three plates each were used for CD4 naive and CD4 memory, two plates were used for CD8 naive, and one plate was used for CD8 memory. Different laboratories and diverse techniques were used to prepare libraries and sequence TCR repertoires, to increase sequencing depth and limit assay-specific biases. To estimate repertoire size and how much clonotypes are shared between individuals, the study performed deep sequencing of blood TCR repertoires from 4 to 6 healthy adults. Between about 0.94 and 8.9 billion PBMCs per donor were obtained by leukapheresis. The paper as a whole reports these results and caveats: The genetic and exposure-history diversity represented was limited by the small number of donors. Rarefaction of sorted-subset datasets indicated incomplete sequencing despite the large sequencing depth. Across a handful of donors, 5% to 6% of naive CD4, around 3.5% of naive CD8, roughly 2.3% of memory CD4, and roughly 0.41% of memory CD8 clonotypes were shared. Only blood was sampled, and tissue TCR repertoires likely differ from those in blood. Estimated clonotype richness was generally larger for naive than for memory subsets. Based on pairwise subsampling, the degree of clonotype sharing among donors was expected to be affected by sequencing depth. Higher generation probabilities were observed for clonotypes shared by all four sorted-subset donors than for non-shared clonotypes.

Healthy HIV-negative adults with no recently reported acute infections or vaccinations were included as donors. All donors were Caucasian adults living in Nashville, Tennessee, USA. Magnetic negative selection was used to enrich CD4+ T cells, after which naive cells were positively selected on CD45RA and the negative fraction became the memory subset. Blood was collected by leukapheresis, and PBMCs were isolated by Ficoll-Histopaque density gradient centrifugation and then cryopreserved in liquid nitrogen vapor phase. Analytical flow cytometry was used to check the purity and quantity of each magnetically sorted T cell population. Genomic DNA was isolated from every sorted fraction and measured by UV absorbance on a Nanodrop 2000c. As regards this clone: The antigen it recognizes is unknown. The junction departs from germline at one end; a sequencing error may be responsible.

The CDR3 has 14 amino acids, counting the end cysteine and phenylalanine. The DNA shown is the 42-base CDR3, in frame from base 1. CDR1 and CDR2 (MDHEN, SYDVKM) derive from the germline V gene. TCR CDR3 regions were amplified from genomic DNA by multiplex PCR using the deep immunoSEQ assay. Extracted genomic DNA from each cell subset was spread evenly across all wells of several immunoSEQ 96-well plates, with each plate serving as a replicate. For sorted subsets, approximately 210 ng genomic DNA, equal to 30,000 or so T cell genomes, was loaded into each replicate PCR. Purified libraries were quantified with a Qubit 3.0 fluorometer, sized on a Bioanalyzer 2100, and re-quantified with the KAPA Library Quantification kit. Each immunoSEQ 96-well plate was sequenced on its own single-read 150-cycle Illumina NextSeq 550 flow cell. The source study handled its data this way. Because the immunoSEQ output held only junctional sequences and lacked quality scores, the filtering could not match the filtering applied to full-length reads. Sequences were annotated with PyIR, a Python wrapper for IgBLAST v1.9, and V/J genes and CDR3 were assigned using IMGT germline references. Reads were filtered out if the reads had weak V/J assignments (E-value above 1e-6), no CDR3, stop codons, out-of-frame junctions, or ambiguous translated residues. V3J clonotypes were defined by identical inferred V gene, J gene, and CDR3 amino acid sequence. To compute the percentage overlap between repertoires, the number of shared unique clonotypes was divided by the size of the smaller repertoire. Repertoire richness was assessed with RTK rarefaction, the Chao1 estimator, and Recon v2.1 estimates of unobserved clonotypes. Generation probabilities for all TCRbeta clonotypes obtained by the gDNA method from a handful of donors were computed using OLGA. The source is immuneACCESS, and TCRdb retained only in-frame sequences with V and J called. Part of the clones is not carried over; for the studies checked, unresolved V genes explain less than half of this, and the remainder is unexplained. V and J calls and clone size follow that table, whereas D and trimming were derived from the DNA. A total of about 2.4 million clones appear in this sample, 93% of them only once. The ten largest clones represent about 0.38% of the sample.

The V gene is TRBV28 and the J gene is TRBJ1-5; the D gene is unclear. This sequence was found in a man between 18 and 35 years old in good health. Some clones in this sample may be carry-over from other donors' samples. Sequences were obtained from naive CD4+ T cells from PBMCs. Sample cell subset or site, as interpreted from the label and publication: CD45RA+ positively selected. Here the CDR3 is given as CASRGRGPNPPQHF. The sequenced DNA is TGTGCCAGCAGAGGGCGGGGTCCGAATCCGCCCCAGCATTTT.